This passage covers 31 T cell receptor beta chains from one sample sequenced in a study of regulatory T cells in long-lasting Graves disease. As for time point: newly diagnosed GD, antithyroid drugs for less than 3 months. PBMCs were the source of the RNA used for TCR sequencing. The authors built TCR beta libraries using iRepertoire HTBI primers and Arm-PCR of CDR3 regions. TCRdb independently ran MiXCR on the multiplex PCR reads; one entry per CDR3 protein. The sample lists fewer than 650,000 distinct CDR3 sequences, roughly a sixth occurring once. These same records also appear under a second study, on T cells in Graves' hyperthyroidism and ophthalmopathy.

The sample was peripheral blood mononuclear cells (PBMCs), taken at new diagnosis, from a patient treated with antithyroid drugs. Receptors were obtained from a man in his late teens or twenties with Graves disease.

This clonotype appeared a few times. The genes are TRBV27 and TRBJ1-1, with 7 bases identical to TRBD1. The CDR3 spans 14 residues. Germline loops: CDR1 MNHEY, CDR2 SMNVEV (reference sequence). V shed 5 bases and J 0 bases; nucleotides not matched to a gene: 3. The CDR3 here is CASSHRGMNTEAFF. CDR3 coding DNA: TGTGCCAGCAGTCACAGGGGAATGAACACTGAAGCTTTCTTT.

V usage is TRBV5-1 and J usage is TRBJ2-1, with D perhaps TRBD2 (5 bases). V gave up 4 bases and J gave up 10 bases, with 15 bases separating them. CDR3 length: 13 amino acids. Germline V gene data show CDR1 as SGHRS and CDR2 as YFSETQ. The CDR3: CASSQDPSGEQFF. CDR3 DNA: TGCGCCAGCAGCCAAGATCCGTCGGGGGAGCAGTTCTTC. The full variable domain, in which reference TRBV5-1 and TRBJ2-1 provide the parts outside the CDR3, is KAGVTQTPRYLIKTRGQQVTLSCSPISGHRSVSWYQQTPGQGLQFLFEYFSETQRNKGNFPGRFSGRQFSNSRSEMNVSTLELGDSALYLCASSQDPSGEQFFGPGTRLTVL.

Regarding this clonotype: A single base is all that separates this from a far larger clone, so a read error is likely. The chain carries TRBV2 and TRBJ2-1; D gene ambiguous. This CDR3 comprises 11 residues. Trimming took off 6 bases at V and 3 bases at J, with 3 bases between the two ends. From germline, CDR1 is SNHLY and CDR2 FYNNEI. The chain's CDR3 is CASRYYNEQFF. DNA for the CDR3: TGTGCCAGCAGGTACTACAATGAGCAGTTCTTC.

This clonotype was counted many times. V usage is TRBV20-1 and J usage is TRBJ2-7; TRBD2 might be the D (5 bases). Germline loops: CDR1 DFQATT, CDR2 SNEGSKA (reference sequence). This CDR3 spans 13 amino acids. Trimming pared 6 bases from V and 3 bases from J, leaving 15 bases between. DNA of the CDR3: TGCAGTGCGCTTGGGGAGAACGGCTACGAGCAGTACTTC. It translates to CSALGENGYEQYF.

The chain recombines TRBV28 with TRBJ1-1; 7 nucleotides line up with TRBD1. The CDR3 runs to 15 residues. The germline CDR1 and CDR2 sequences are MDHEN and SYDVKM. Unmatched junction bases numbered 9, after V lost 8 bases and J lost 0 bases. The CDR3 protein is CASGDSLFLNTEAFF. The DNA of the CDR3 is TGTGCCAGCGGGGACAGTTTATTTCTGAACACTGAAGCTTTCTTT.

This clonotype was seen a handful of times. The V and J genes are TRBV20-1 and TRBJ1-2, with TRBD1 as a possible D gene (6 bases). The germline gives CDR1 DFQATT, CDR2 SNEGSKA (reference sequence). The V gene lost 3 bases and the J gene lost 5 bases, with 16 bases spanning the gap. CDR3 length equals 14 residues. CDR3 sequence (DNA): TGCAGTGCTAGTGTTCCGACAGGTTTATATGGCTACACCTTC. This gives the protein CSASVPTGLYGYTF.

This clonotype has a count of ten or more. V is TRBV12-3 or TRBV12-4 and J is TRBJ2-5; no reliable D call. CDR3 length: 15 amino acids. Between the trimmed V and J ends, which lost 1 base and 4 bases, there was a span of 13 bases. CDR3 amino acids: CASSLGLVDGETQYF. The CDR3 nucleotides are TGTGCCAGCAGTTTAGGGCTAGTCGATGGAGAGACCCAGTACTTC.

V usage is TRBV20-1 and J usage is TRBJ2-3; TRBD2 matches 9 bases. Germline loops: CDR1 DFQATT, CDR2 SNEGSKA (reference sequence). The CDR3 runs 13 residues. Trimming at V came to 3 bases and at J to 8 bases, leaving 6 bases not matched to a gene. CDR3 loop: CSASELAGITQYF. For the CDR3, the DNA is TGCAGTGCTAGTGAACTAGCGGGTATTACGCAGTATTTT.

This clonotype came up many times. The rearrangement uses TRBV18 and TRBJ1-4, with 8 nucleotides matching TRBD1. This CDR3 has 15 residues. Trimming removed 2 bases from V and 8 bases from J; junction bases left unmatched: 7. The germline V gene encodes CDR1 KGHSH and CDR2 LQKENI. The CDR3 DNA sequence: TGTGCCAGCTCACCAAGGGACAGGAAGAAGGAAAAACTGTTTTTT. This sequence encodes CASSPRDRKKEKLFF.

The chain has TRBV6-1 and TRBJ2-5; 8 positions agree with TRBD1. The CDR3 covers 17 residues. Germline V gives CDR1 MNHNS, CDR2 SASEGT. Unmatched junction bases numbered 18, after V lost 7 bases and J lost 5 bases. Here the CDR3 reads CASKRLNGQGPVETQYF. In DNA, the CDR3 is TGTGCCAGCAAAAGATTAAACGGACAGGGCCCTGTGGAGACCCAGTACTTC.

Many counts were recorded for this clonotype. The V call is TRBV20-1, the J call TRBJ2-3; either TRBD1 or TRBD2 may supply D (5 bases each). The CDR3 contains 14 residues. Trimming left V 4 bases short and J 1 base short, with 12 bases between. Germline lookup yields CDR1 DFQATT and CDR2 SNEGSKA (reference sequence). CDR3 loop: CSAIWGRGTDTQYF. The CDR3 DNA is TGCAGTGCTATTTGGGGACGGGGCACAGATACGCAGTATTTT.

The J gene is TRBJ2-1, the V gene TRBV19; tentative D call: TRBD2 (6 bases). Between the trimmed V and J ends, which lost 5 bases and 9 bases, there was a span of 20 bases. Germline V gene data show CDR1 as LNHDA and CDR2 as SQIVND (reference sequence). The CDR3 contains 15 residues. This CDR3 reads CASSHPGAVSGEQFF. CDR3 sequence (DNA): TGTGCCAGTAGTCACCCGGGAGCAGTTTCGGGTGAGCAGTTCTTC. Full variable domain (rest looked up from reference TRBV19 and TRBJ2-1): DGGITQSPKYLFRKEGQNVTLSCEQNLNHDAMYWYRQDPGQGLRLIYYSQIVNDFQKGDIAEGYSVSREKKESFPLTVTSAQKNPTAFYLCASSHPGAVSGEQFFGPGTRLTVL.

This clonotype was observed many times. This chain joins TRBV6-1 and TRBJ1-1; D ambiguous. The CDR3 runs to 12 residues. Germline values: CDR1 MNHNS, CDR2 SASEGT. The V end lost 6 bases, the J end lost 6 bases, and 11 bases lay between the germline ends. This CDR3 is CASSIAGAEAFF. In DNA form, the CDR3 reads TGTGCCAGCAGCATCGCCGGCGCTGAAGCTTTCTTT.

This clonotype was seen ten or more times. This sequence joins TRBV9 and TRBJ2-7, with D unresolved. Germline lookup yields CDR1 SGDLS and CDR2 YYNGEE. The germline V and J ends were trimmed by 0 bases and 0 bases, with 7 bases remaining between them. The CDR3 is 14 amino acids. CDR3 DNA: TGTGCCAGCAGCGTAGGACCGAGCTCCTACGAGCAGTACTTC. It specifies CASSVGPSSYEQYF.

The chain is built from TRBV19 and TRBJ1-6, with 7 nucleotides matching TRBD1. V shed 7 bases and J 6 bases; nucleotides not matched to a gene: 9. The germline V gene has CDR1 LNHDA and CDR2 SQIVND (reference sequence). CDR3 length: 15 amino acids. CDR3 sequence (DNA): TGTGCCAGTATCGACAGGGACCGGGGTAATTCACCCCTCCACTTT. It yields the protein CASIDRDRGNSPLHF.

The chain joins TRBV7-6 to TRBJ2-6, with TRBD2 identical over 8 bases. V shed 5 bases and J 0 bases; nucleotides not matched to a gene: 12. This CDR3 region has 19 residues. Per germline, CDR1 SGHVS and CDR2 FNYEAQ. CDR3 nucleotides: TGTGCCAGCAGCCGATCCATCGGGAGGGCCGGCTCTGGGGCCAACGTCCTGACTTTC. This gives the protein CASSRSIGRAGSGANVLTF.

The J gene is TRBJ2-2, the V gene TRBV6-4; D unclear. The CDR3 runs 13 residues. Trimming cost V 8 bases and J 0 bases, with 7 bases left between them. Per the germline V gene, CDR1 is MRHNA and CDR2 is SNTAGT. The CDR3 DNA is TGTGCCAGCCAACAAGCGAACACCGGGGAGCTGTTTTTT. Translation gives CASQQANTGELFF.

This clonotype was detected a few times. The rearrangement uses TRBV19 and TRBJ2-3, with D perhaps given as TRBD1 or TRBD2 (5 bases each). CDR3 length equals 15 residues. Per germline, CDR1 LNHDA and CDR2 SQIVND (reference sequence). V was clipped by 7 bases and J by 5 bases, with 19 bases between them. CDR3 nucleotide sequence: TGTGCCAGTACCTCAATTCACGGGGCCAAAGATACGCAGTATTTT. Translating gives CASTSIHGAKDTQYF.

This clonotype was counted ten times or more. CDR3 bases: TGTGCCAGCAGTGAATGGTCAGTTGATAGCAATCAGCCCCAGCATTTT. Amino acids: CASSEWSVDSNQPQHF. The chain links TRBV6-1 to TRBJ1-5, with D unclear. The CDR3 is 16 amino acids. Germline CDR1 and CDR2: MNHNS and SASEGT. Between the trimmed V and J ends, which lost 2 bases and 0 bases, there was a span of 11 bases.

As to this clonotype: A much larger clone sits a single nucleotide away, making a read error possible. The CDR3, as DNA: TGCAGGGCTACGTCTGGGGGTGGGGAGACCCAGTACTTC. Translated, it gives CRATSGGGETQYF. This rearrangement joins TRBV20-1 to TRBJ2-5; either TRBD1 or TRBD2 may supply D (5 bases each). Germline-derived CDR1 and CDR2 are DFQATT and SNEGSKA (reference sequence). The CDR3 has 13 amino acids.

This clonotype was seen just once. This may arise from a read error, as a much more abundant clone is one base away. The chain's CDR3 is CAWRQPWTTNEKLFF. DNA for the CDR3: TGTGCCTGGAGACAGCCATGGACAACTAATGAAAAACTGTTTTTT. The chain has TRBV30 and TRBJ1-4; D not resolved. Trimming left V 3 bases short and J 0 bases short, with 11 bases between. The CDR3 sequence is 15 residues long. Looked up from germline, CDR1 is GTSNPN and CDR2 is SVGIG (reference sequence).

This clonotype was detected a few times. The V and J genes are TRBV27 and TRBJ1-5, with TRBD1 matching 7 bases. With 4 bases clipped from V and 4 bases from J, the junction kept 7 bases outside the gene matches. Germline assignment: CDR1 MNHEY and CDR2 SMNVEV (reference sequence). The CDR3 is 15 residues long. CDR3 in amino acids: CASSSFRDSNQPQHF. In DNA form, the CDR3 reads TGTGCCAGCAGTTCTTTTAGGGACAGTAATCAGCCCCAGCATTTT.

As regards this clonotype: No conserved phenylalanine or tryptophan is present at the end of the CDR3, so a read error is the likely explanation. The CDR3 DNA sequence: TGTGCCAGCAGCTGGGAGGGGACCACAGATACGCAGTATTCT. It yields the protein CASSWEGTTDTQYS. The V gene is TRBV5-6, the J gene TRBJ2-3; TRBD2 matches at 7 bases. Losses at the gene ends were 3 bases for V and 2 bases for J; bases not matched to a gene: 3. CDR3 length equals 14 residues. CDR1 and CDR2 (germline): SGHDT, YYEEEE.

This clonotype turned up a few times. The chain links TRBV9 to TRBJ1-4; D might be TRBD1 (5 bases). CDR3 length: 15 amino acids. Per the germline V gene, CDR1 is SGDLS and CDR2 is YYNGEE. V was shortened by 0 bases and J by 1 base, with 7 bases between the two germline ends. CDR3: CASSVGGRTNEKLFF. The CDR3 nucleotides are TGTGCCAGCAGCGTAGGGGGCCGAACTAATGAAAAACTGTTTTTT.

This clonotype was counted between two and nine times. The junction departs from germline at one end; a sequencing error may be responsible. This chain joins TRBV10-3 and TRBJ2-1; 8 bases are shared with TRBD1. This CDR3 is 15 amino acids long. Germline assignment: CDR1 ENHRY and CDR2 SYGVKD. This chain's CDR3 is CASSEAAGGNNEQFF. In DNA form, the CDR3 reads TGTGCCAGCAGTGAAGCGGCAGGGGGCAACAATGAGCAGTTCTTC.

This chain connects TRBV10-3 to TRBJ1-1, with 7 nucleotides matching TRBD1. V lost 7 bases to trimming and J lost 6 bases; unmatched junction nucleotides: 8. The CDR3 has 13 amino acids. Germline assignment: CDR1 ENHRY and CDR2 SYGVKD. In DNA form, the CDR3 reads TGTGCCATCACTTCACAGGGGTGGGCTGAAGCTTTCTTT. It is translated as CAITSQGWAEAFF.

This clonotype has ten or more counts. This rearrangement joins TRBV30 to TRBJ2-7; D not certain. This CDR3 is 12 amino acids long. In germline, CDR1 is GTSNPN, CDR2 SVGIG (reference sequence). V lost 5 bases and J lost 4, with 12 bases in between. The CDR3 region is CAWGPNSYEQYF. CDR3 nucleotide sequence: TGTGCCTGGGGGCCTAATTCTTACGAGCAGTACTTC.

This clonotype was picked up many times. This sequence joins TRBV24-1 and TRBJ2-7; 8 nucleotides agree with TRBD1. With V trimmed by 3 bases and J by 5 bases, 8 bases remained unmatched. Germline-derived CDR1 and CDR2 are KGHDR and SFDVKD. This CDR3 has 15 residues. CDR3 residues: CATSDPRTGKDEQYF. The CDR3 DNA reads TGTGCCACCAGTGATCCGAGGACAGGGAAAGACGAGCAGTACTTC.

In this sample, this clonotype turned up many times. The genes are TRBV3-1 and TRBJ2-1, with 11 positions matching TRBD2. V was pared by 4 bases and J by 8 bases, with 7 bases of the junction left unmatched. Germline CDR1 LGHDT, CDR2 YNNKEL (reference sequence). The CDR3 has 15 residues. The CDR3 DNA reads TGTGCCAGCAGCCGTGGACTAGCGGGTTCCCATGAGCAGTTCTTC. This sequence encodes CASSRGLAGSHEQFF.

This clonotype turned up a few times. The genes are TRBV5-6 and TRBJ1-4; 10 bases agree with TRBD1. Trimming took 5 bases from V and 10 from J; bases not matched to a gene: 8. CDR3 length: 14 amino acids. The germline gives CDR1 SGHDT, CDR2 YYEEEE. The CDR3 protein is CASRYRDRGGKLFF. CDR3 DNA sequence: TGTGCCAGCAGGTACCGGGACAGGGGTGGAAAACTGTTTTTT. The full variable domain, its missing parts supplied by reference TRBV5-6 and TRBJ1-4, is DAGVTQSPTHLIKTRGQQVTLRCSPKSGHDTVSWYQQALGQGPQFIFQYYEEEERQRGNFPDRFSGHQFPNYSSELNVNALLLGDSALYLCASRYRDRGGKLFFGSGTQLSVL.

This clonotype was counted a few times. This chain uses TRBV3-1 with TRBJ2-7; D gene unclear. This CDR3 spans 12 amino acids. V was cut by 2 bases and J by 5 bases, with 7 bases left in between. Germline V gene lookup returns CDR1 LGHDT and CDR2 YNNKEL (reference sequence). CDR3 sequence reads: CASSQLVHEQYF. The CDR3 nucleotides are TGTGCCAGCAGCCAATTAGTCCACGAGCAGTACTTC.